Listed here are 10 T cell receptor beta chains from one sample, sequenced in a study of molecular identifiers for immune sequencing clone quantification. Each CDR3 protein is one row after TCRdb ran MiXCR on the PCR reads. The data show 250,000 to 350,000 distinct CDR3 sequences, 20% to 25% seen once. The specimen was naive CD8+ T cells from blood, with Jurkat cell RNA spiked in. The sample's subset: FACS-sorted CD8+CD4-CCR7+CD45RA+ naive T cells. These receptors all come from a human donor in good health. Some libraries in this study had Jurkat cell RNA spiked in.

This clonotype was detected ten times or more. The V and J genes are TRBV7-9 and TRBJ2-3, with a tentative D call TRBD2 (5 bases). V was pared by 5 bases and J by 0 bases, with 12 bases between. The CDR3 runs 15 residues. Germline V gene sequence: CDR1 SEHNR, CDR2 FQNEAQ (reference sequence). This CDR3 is CASSPPQRSTDTQYF. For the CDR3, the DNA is TGTGCCAGCAGCCCCCCACAGCGGAGCACAGATACGCAGTATTTT.

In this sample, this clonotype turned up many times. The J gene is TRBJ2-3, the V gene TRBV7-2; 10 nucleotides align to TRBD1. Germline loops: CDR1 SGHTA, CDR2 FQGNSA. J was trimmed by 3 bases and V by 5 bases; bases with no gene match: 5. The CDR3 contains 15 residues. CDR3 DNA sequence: TGTGCCAGCAGCGCCGGGACAGGGGCTACAGATACGCAGTATTTT. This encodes CASSAGTGATDTQYF.

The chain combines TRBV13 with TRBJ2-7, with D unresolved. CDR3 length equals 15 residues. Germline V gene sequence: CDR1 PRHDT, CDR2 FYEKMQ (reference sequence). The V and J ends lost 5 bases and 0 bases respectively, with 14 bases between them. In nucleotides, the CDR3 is TGTGCCAGCAGCCCCCGGACGGATAGCTCCTACGAGCAGTACTTC. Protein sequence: CASSPRTDSSYEQYF.

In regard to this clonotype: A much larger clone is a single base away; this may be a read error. In nucleotides, the CDR3 is TGCAGTGCTAGGGGCCCCAGGGTCTACGAGCAGTACTTC. This sequence encodes CSARGPRVYEQYF. This chain uses TRBV20-1 with TRBJ2-7, with a possible D match to TRBD1 (5 bases). This CDR3 is 13 amino acids long. The V end lost 3 bases, the J end lost 3 bases, and 12 bases lay between the germline ends. CDR1 and CDR2 from the germline V gene are DFQATT and SNEGSKA (reference sequence).

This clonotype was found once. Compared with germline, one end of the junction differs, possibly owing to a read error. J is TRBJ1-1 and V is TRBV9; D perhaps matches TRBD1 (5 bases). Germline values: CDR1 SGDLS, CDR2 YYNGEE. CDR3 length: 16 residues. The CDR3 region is CAGSVDGQTLNTEAFF. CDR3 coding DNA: TGTGCCGGCAGCGTAGACGGACAAACCCTGAACACTGAAGCTTTCTTT.

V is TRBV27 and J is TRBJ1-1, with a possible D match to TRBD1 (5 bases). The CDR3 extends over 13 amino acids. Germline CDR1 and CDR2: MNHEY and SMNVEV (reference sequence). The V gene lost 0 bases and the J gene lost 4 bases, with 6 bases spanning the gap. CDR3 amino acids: CASSLSQGTEAFF. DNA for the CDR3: TGTGCCAGCAGTTTATCGCAGGGCACTGAAGCTTTCTTT.

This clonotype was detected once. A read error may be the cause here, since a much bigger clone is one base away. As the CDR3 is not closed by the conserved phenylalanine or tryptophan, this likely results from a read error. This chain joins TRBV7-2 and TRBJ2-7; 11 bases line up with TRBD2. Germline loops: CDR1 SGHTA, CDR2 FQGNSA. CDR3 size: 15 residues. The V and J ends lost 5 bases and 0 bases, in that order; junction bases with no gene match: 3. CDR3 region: CASSETSGSSYEQYL. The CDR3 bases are TGTGCCAGCAGCGAAACTAGCGGGAGCTCCTACGAGCAGTACCTC.

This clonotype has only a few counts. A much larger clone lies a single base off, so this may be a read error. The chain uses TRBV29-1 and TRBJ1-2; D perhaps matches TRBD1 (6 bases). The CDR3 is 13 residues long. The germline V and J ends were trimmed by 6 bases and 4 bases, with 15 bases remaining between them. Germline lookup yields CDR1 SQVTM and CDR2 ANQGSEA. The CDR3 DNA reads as TGCAGCGTCCCCGCTCCAGGGGTCTATGGCTACACCTTC. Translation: CSVPAPGVYGYTF. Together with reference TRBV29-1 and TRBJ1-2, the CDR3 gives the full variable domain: SAVISQKPSRDICQRGTSLTIQCQVDSQVTMMFWYRQQPGQSLTLIATANQGSEATYESGFVIDKFPISRPNLTFSTLTVSNMSPEDSSIYLCSVPAPGVYGYTFGSGTRLTVV.

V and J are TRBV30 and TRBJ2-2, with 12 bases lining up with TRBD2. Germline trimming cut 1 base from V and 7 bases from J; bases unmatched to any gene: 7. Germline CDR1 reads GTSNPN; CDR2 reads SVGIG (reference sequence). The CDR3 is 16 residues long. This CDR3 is CAWSGLAGGPVGELFF. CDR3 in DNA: TGTGCCTGGAGTGGGCTAGCGGGGGGGCCCGTCGGGGAGCTGTTTTTT.

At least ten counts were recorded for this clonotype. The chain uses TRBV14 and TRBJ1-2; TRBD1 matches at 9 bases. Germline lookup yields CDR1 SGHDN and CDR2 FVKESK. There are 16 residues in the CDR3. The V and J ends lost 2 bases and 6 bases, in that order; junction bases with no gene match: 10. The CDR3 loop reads CASSQSETGGTNGYTF. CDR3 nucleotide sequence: TGTGCCAGCAGCCAATCTGAGACAGGGGGGACGAATGGCTACACCTTC.